This T cell receptor (beta chain) was sequenced for a study of response to subunit inactivated influenza vaccine. TCRdb processed the RT-PCR reads anew with MiXCR; each CDR3 protein has one entry. The data contain 700,000 to 800,000 distinct CDR3 sequences, under 20% of them singletons. The CDR3 sequence is 13 residues long. The germline gives CDR1 SGHTA, CDR2 FQGNSA. Trimming left V 1 base short and J 11 bases short, with 15 bases between. Comment on this clonotype: Its matching antigen is unknown.

Study observations and caveats: The study's authors posited that every seasonal influenza vaccination enlists few new T cells.

This clonotype was obtained from a man aged 50-59 years who received an inactivated influenza vaccine. This rearrangement joins TRBV7-2 to TRBJ2-7; unclear D gene. Sequencing was performed on PBMCs from blood, taken 4 to 6 days after vaccination. DNA for the CDR3: TGTGCCAGCAGCTTAGTGAAGGACGGCTCGGAGTACTTC. Protein sequence: CASSLVKDGSEYF. Filled out from reference TRBV7-2 and TRBJ2-7, the complete variable domain reads GAGVSQSPSNKVTEKGKDVELRCDPISGHTALYWYRQSLGQGLEFLIYFQGNSAPDKSGLPSDRFSAERTGGSVSTLTIQRTQQEDSAVYLCASSLVKDGSEYFGPGTRLTVT.